The next 27 T cell receptor beta chains were all read from a single sample in a study of CD8+ T cells in alopecia areata. Treatment denoted: oral pan-JAK inhibitor, 5-10 mg twice daily. Reverse transcribed after extraction, RNA yielded cDNA as the sequencing template. Data came from immunoSEQ multiplex PCR; TCRdb stores just in-frame clones and leaves some out. The table lists roughly 210,000 clones, approximately 47% of them singletons. The sample consisted of CD4+ T cells sorted from blood, taken around week 37, from a patient treated with tofacitinib. The source of these receptors is a human donor with alopecia areata.

This clone was seen only a few times. The chain combines TRBV11-3 with TRBJ2-1; TRBD2 agrees at 8 bases. In germline, CDR1 is SGHNT, CDR2 YENEEA. V dropped 3 bases and J dropped 12; count of bases not matched to a gene: 13. There are 15 residues in the CDR3. The CDR3 region is CASSLGGLAGERQFF. The CDR3 nucleotides read TGTGCCAGCAGCTTGGGCGGACTAGCAGGTGAACGGCAGTTCTTC.

This chain connects TRBV25-1 to TRBJ2-7; D is unclear. V dropped 5 bases and J dropped 3 bases, with 5 bases sitting between them. Germline CDR1 reads MGHDK; CDR2 reads SYGVNS. The CDR3 spans 11 residues. The CDR3 loop reads CASSLFYEQYF. CDR3 bases: TGTGCCAGCAGTCTTTTCTACGAGCAGTACTTC.

The J gene is TRBJ1-5, the V gene TRBV19; 12 bases fit TRBD1. The V segment lost 6 bases and the J segment 5 bases; nucleotides outside the gene matches: 8. The germline V gene encodes CDR1 LNHDA and CDR2 SQIVND (reference sequence). The CDR3 has 16 amino acids. The CDR3 protein is CASSRFRDRGHQPQHF. The DNA for the CDR3 is TGTGCCAGTAGCCGGTTCCGGGACAGGGGGCATCAGCCCCAGCATTTT. The full variable domain, its missing parts supplied by reference TRBV19 and TRBJ1-5, is DGGITQSPKYLFRKEGQNVTLSCEQNLNHDAMYWYRQDPGQGLRLIYYSQIVNDFQKGDIAEGYSVSREKKESFPLTVTSAQKNPTAFYLCASSRFRDRGHQPQHFGDGTRLSIL.

This sequence joins TRBV7-8 and TRBJ2-5, with D perhaps TRBD2 (6 bases). Trimming pared 4 bases from V and 0 bases from J, leaving 15 bases between. Germline lookup yields CDR1 SGHVS and CDR2 FQNEAQ. The CDR3 sequence is 16 residues long. The CDR3 DNA reads TGTGCCAGCAGCTCACGCCGGGGGAAGTACCAAGAGACCCAGTACTTC. Protein: CASSSRRGKYQETQYF. Looking up the rest from reference TRBV7-8 and TRBJ2-5 gives the full variable domain: GAGVSQSPRYKVAKRGQDVALRCDPISGHVSLFWYQQALGQGPEFLTYFQNEAQLDKSGLPSDRFFAERPEGSVSTLKIQRTQQEDSAVYLCASSSRRGKYQETQYFGPGTRLLVL.

The chain links TRBV19 to TRBJ1-2; D gene uncertain. CDR3 size: 14 residues. Trimming removed 3 bases at V and 7 bases at J, with 15 bases between. Per the germline V gene, CDR1 is LNHDA and CDR2 is SQIVND (reference sequence). CDR3 amino acids: CASSIKYELTGYTF. The CDR3 DNA is TGTGCCAGTAGTATTAAGTACGAACTGACTGGCTACACCTTC.

The chain links TRBV29-1 to TRBJ2-5; 7 bases are a match to TRBD1. Germline V lookup: CDR1 SQVTM, CDR2 ANQGSEA. The ends lost 7 bases at V and 2 bases at J; junction bases unmatched: 10. The CDR3 is made up of 14 amino acids. The CDR3 reads CSAPQGTAQETQYF. DNA of the CDR3: TGCAGCGCCCCGCAGGGGACAGCTCAAGAGACCCAGTACTTC.

V usage is TRBV29-1 and J usage is TRBJ2-5, with D perhaps TRBD2 (7 bases). Germline V gene data show CDR1 as SQVTM and CDR2 as ANQGSEA. The CDR3 loop spans 11 amino acids. Trimming removed 8 bases from V and 10 bases from J, with 17 bases in between. CDR3 sequence (DNA): TGCAGCCCCGAAGAGGGGGGGTTCCAGTACTTC. Protein product: CSPEEGGFQYF. The whole variable domain, filled in from reference TRBV29-1 and TRBJ2-5, reads SAVISQKPSRDICQRGTSLTIQCQVDSQVTMMFWYRQQPGQSLTLIATANQGSEATYESGFVIDKFPISRPNLTFSTLTVSNMSPEDSSIYLCSPEEGGFQYFGPGTRLLVL.

The J gene is TRBJ2-3, the V gene TRBV30; D gene uncertain. From germline, CDR1 is GTSNPN and CDR2 SVGIG (reference sequence). The CDR3 contains 15 residues. The V and J ends lost 4 bases and 0 bases respectively, with 14 bases between them. Written as DNA, the CDR3 is TGTGCCTGGACCCCCGGAACCTCTAGCACAGATACGCAGTATTTT. Encoded protein: CAWTPGTSSTDTQYF. Drawing the rest from reference TRBV30 and TRBJ2-3, the complete variable domain is SQTIHQWPATLVQPVGSPLSLECTVEGTSNPNLYWYRQAAGRGLQLLFYSVGIGQISSEVPQNLSASRPQDRQFILSSKKLLLSDSGFYLCAWTPGTSSTDTQYFGPGTRLTVL.

The rearrangement uses TRBV5-5 and TRBJ2-6; D possibly uses TRBD1 or TRBD2 (5 bases each). This CDR3 has 14 amino acids. V shed 10 bases and J shed 1 base, with 12 bases lying between them. From germline, CDR1 is SGHKS and CDR2 YYEKEE (reference sequence). The CDR3 sequence is CACERGSGANVLTF. CDR3 nucleotide sequence: TGTGCCTGCGAGAGGGGTTCTGGGGCCAACGTCCTGACTTTC.

Comment on this clone: A far more abundant clone sits one base away, making this likely a read error. Other DNA sequences in the sample encode the same CDR3. The rearrangement links TRBV28 to TRBJ2-5, with no clear D. Per the germline V gene, CDR1 is MDHEN and CDR2 is SYDVKM. The CDR3 sequence is 11 residues long. The ends were cut back, 6 bases at V and 1 base at J, with 3 bases in the middle. As DNA, the CDR3 is TGTGCCAGCAGGGTCCAAGAGACCCAGTACTTC. This gives the protein CASRVQETQYF.

The V and J genes are TRBV11-2 and TRBJ2-2, with TRBD2 matching 9 bases. This CDR3 region has 16 residues. Germline CDR1 SGHAT, CDR2 FQNNGV. J gave up 4 bases and V 1 base, and 4 bases lay outside the gene matches. CDR3 residues: CASSLGPSGITGELFF. The DNA for the CDR3 is TGTGCCAGCAGCTTAGGGCCTAGCGGGATCACCGGGGAGCTGTTTTTT. Full variable domain (remainder filled in from reference TRBV11-2 and TRBJ2-2): EAGVAQSPRYKIIEKRQSVAFWCNPISGHATLYWYQQILGQGPKLLIQFQNNGVVDDSQLPKDRFSAERLKGVDSTLKIQPAKLEDSAVYLCASSLGPSGITGELFFGEGSRLTVL.

This rearrangement joins TRBV6-1 to TRBJ1-1; tentative D call: TRBD1 (5 bases). Germline loops: CDR1 MNHNS, CDR2 SASEGT. V shed 4 bases and J shed 4 bases, with 10 bases lying between them. CDR3 size: 13 residues. The CDR3 loop is CASSADGGTEAFF. CDR3 sequence (DNA): TGTGCCAGCAGTGCGGACGGGGGCACTGAAGCTTTCTTT.

This clone turned up a few times. This chain joins TRBV30 and TRBJ1-1, with unresolved D. The germline V and J ends were trimmed by 7 bases and 7 bases, with 10 bases remaining between them. Germline loops: CDR1 GTSNPN, CDR2 SVGIG (reference sequence). There are 10 residues in the CDR3. This CDR3 reads CASSAVEAFF. CDR3 nucleotides: TGTGCCTCATCGGCCGTTGAAGCTTTCTTT.

The CDR3 nucleotides are TGTGCCATCCCCGGACTAGCGGGAGTAGAAGATACGCAGTATTTT. Protein product: CAIPGLAGVEDTQYF. This chain uses TRBV6-1 with TRBJ2-3; 13 bases line up with TRBD2. V gave up 10 bases and J gave up 5 bases; unmatched junction bases: 9. The CDR3 is 15 amino acids. CDR1 is MNHNS and CDR2 is SASEGT in the germline V gene.

This clone occurred a few times. J is TRBJ2-1 and V is TRBV10-3; 9 nucleotides match TRBD2. V shed 2 bases, J shed 9 bases, and the junction held 11 bases outside the gene matches. The germline V gene encodes CDR1 ENHRY and CDR2 SYGVKD. This CDR3 has 16 residues. This chain's CDR3 is CAISEAQREAQSEQFF. The CDR3 DNA is TGTGCCATCAGTGAGGCCCAGCGGGAGGCCCAATCTGAGCAGTTCTTC.

Many counts were recorded for this clone. The chain is built from TRBV11-2 and TRBJ2-4, with D uncertain. This CDR3 has 13 residues. Trimming pared 5 bases from V and 0 bases from J, leaving 5 bases between. CDR1 is SGHAT, CDR2 FQNNGV, per germline. The CDR3 DNA reads TGTGCCAGCAGCCCCGAAGCCAAAAACATTCAGTACTTC. Residues: CASSPEAKNIQYF.

In its sample, this clone was seen a few times. The chain employs TRBV5-8 and TRBJ2-5; D uncertain. Trimming took off 6 bases at V and 4 bases at J, with 7 bases between the two ends. This CDR3 region has 11 residues. CDR1 and CDR2 (germline): SGHTS, YDEGEE. The CDR3 nucleotides are TGTGCCAGCACCCTACTAGAGACCCAGTACTTC. Translation gives CASTLLETQYF.

In DNA form, the CDR3 reads TGTGCCAGCTCACCACGTGGGGCGATCACCGGGGAGCTGTTTTTT. Its translation is CASSPRGAITGELFF. This sequence joins TRBV18 and TRBJ2-2; tentatively, D is TRBD1 (5 bases). This CDR3 contains 15 residues. Trimming removed 1 base at V and 4 bases at J, with 10 bases between. Germline V gives CDR1 KGHSH, CDR2 LQKENI. The full variable domain, with the rest looked up from reference TRBV18 and TRBJ2-2, is NAGVMQNPRHLVRRRGQEARLRCSPMKGHSHVYWYRQLPEEGLKFMVYLQKENIIDESGMPKERFSAEFPKEGPSILRIQQVVRGDSAAYFCASSPRGAITGELFFGEGSRLTVL.

Here the CDR3 DNA reads TGTGCCAGCAGTTTAGCCCCTCCTACAGATACGCAGTATTTT. Its translation: CASSLAPPTDTQYF. The gene calls are TRBV6-6 and TRBJ2-3; D ambiguous. Germline loops: CDR1 MNHNY, CDR2 SVGAGI (reference sequence). This CDR3 has 14 amino acids. V was pared by 4 bases and J by 3 bases, with 11 bases between.

V and J are TRBV30 and TRBJ2-3; the match to TRBD1 covers 7 bases. Germline CDR1 reads GTSNPN; CDR2 reads SVGIG (reference sequence). V was clipped by 4 bases and J by 3 bases; unmatched bases: 7. There are 14 residues in the CDR3. The CDR3 DNA reads as TGTGCCTGGAACCGGGACAGAGTAACAGATACGCAGTATTTT. Amino acids: CAWNRDRVTDTQYF.

This clone was seen a few times. The chain employs TRBV19 and TRBJ2-2; 7 bases align to TRBD1. CDR1 is LNHDA and CDR2 is SQIVND in the germline V gene (reference sequence). Trimming at V came to 8 bases and at J to 0 bases, leaving 3 bases not matched to a gene. This CDR3 region has 14 residues. This CDR3 is CASLGTANTGELFF. The CDR3 DNA sequence: TGTGCCAGTCTTGGGACAGCGAACACCGGGGAGCTGTTTTTT. Drawing the rest from reference TRBV19 and TRBJ2-2, the complete variable domain is DGGITQSPKYLFRKEGQNVTLSCEQNLNHDAMYWYRQDPGQGLRLIYYSQIVNDFQKGDIAEGYSVSREKKESFPLTVTSAQKNPTAFYLCASLGTANTGELFFGEGSRLTVL.

Ten or more counts support this clone. The chain carries TRBV14 and TRBJ1-1; TRBD1 matches 9 bases. This CDR3 is built from 15 residues. Unmatched junction bases numbered 5, after V lost 6 bases and J lost 0 bases. Per germline, CDR1 SGHDN and CDR2 FVKESK. In nucleotides, the CDR3 is TGTGCCAGCAGTAGATGGGACAGGGTGAACACTGAAGCTTTCTTT. It is translated as CASSRWDRVNTEAFF.

The V gene is TRBV29-1, the J gene TRBJ1-1; D is uncertain. This CDR3 is built from 13 residues. Germline V gene sequence: CDR1 SQVTM, CDR2 ANQGSEA. V dropped 6 bases and J dropped 5 bases, with 16 bases sitting between them. Written as DNA, the CDR3 is TGCAGCGTAGCCCCGGGGAGGTTGACTGAAGCTTTCTTT. Translating gives CSVAPGRLTEAFF. Based on the CDR3 plus reference TRBV29-1 and TRBJ1-1, the full variable domain is SAVISQKPSRDICQRGTSLTIQCQVDSQVTMMFWYRQQPGQSLTLIATANQGSEATYESGFVIDKFPISRPNLTFSTLTVSNMSPEDSSIYLCSVAPGRLTEAFFGQGTRLTVV.

The chain is built from TRBV29-1 and TRBJ2-1; no clear D. The ends were cut back, 4 bases at V and 6 bases at J, with 10 bases in the middle. Germline CDR1 is SQVTM and CDR2 is ANQGSEA. This CDR3 is 12 amino acids long. Here the CDR3 reads CSVGRASNEQFF. As DNA, the CDR3 is TGCAGCGTTGGTCGAGCGTCCAATGAGCAGTTCTTC.

V gene TRBV5-1 combines with J gene TRBJ2-7; D uncertain. Germline V gene sequence: CDR1 SGHRS, CDR2 YFSETQ. The CDR3 sequence is 14 residues long. Trimming shortened V by 1 base and J by 3 bases, and 11 bases separated the two germline ends. The DNA for the CDR3 is TGCGCCAGCAGCTTGTCTACAGCGAACTACGAGCAGTACTTC. It is translated as CASSLSTANYEQYF.

The chain joins TRBV30 to TRBJ2-4, with D perhaps matching TRBD1 (6 bases). This CDR3 has 13 residues. The V end was cut by 8 bases, the J end by 0 bases, with 11 bases between. CDR1 is GTSNPN, CDR2 SVGIG, per germline (reference sequence). CDR3 sequence (DNA): TGTGCCGGGGCACAGGGAGCCAAAAACATTCAGTACTTC. Protein sequence: CAGAQGAKNIQYF.

There are a few counts of this clone. The rearrangement joins TRBV7-2 to TRBJ2-7, with unresolved D. Germline V lookup: CDR1 SGHTA, CDR2 FQGNSA. The CDR3 runs 11 residues. Trimming pared 6 bases from V and 3 bases from J, leaving 6 bases between. Written as DNA, the CDR3 is TGTGCCAGCAGTCGCTACTACGAGCAGTACTTC. Translation gives CASSRYYEQYF. Full variable domain (remainder filled in from reference TRBV7-2 and TRBJ2-7): GAGVSQSPSNKVTEKGKDVELRCDPISGHTALYWYRQSLGQGLEFLIYFQGNSAPDKSGLPSDRFSAERTGGSVSTLTIQRTQQEDSAVYLCASSRYYEQYFGPGTRLTVT.